This T cell receptor (beta chain) was sequenced in a study of T cells in Graves' hyperthyroidism and ophthalmopathy. About the study: It was at initial diagnosis, before any treatment, that peripheral blood was collected.

Germline CDR1 LNHNV, CDR2 YYDKDF (reference sequence). After removal of 0 bases from V and 4 bases from J, the junction contained 4 bases not matched to a gene. This CDR3 has 15 amino acids. Lactation, pregnancy, other autoimmune disease or uncontrolled infection excluded patients. Clinical symptoms, serum thyroxine and TRAb, thyroid ultrasound and orbital computed tomography were used for the diagnoses. Extraction of PBMCs used roughly 9.6 ml of fresh peripheral blood. RNA transcripts served as the template for amplifying TCR beta CDR3 regions. RT-PCR in the first round (using the HTBI primer set) targeted the TCR CDR3. Via MiXCR, TCRdb re-called the multiplex PCR reads, giving one row per CDR3 protein. Seen here are hundreds of thousands of distinct CDR3 sequences, 20% to 25% observed once, and the top ten hold about a quarter.

The chain couples TRBV15 to TRBJ2-7; 9 bases agree with TRBD1. This clonotype originated in a man aged 40-55 years with Graves' hyperthyroidism that later progressed to Graves' ophthalmopathy. The sequenced sample consisted of blood. The CDR3, as DNA: TGTGCCACCAGCAGAGAGTGGGACAGGGCGTACGAGCAGTACTTC. Translated, it gives CATSREWDRAYEQYF.